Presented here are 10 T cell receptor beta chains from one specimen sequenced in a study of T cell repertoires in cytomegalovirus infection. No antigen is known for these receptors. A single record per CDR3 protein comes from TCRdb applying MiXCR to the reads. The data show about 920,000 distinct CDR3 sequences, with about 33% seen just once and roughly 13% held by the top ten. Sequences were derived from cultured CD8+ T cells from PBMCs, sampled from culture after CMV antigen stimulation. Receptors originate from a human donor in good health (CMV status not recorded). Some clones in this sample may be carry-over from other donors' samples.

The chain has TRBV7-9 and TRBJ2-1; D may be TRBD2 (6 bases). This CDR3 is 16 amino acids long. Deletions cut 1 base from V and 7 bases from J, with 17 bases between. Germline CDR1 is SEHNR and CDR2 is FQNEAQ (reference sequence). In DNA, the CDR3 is TGTGCCAGCAGCTTAGGATCCGGCGGGGCCCTTAATGAGCAGTTCTTC. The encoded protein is CASSLGSGGALNEQFF.

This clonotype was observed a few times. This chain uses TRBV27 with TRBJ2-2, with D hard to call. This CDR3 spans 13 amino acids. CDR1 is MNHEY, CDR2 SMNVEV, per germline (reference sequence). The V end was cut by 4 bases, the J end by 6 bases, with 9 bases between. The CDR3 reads CASSSQYAGELFF. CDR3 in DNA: TGTGCCAGCAGTTCTCAGTATGCCGGGGAGCTGTTTTTT.

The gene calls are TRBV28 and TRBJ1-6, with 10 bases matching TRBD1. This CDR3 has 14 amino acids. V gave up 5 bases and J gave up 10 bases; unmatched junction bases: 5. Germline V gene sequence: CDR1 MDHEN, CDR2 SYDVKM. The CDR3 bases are TGTGCCAGCAGTGAGGGGACAGGGGTATCACCCCTCCACTTT. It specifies CASSEGTGVSPLHF.

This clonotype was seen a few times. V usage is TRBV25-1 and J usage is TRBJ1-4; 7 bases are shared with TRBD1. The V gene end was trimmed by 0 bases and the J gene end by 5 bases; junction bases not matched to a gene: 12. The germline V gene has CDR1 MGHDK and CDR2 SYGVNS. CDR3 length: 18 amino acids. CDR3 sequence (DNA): TGTGCCAGCAGTGAATATTTTTACGGCGGGACAGACAATGAAAAACTGTTTTTT. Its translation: CASSEYFYGGTDNEKLFF. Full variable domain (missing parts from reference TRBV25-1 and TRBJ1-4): EADIYQTPRYLVIGTGKKITLECSQTMGHDKMYWYQQDPGMELHLIHYSYGVNSTEKGDLSSESTVSRIRTEHFPLTLESARPSHTSQYLCASSEYFYGGTDNEKLFFGSGTQLSVL.

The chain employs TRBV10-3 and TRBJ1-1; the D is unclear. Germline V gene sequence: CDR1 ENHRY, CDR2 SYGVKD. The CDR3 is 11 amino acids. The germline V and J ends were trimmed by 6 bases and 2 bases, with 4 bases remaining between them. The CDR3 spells CAIRDNTEAFF. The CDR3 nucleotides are TGTGCCATCAGGGACAACACTGAAGCTTTCTTT.

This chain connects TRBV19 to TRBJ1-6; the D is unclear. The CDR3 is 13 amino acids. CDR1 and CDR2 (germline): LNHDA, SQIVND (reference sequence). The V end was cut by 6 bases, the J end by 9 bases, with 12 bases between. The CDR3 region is CASSLVTGSPLHF. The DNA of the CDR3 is TGTGCCAGTAGCCTTGTGACGGGTTCACCCCTCCACTTT.

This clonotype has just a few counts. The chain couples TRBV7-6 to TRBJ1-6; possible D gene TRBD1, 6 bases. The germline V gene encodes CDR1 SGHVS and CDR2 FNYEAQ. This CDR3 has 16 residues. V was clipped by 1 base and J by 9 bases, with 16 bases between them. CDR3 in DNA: TGTGCCAGCAGCTTAGAAAGGGGACATTCGGGTTCACCCCTCCACTTT. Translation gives CASSLERGHSGSPLHF.

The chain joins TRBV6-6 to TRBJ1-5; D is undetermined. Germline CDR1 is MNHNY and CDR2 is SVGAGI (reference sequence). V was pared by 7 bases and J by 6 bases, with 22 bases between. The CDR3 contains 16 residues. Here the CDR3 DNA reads TGTGCCAGCACCGTTACCTTTAGGGATCGCGGTCAGCCCCAGCATTTT. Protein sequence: CASTVTFRDRGQPQHF.

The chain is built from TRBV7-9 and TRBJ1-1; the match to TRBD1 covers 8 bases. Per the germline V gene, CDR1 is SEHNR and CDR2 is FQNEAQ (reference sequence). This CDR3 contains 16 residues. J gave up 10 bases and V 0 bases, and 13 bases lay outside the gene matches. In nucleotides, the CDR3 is TGTGCCAGCAGCTTAGCCTATCAGGGGGCTGGGGGTGCAGCTTTCTTT. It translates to CASSLAYQGAGGAAFF.

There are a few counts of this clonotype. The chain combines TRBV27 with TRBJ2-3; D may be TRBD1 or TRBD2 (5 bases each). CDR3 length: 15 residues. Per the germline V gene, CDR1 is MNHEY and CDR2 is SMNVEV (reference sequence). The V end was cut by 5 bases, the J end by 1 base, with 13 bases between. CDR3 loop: CASSPLETGTDTQYF. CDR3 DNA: TGTGCCAGCAGTCCACTAGAGACAGGCACAGATACGCAGTATTTT.